This is a list of T cell receptor beta chains from one sample in a study of T-cell memory formation after mild COVID-19. TCRdb redid the calling of the 5' RACE reads with MiXCR, one entry per CDR3 protein. In the table there are around 250,000 distinct CDR3 sequences, about a sixth of which are singletons. Sequences were obtained from PBMCs or a T cell subset sorted from them (not recorded which). The receptors originated from a man between 18 and 35 years old who had mild COVID-19 (a few samples of this study predate the infection). Cell type and time point are not known. Both conserved end residues are part of each CDR3. Each record gives: V gene, J gene, D gene, clone size, CDR3 DNA, CDR3 protein. D genes are given only for firm matches. Clone size appears in some rows only: once, few, many, or a class for an expanded clone.

TRBV30	TRBJ2-2	NA	few	TGTGCCTGGAGTCCGGGGGCGGGGTTCACCGGGGAGCTGTTTTTT	CAWSPGAGFTGELFF
TRBV6-1	TRBJ2-1	NA	few	TGTGCCAGCAGTGAATCCCTAGCTCGCGATGAGCAGTTCTTC	CASSESLARDEQFF
TRBV4-3	TRBJ2-3	NA	NA	TGCGCCAGCAGCCAAAAGGGGGCCGGGACTAGCACAGATACGCAGTATTTT	CASSQKGAGTSTDTQYF
TRBV5-5	TRBJ1-5	NA	NA	TGTGCCAGCAGCTTGGGGACAACGGATCAGCCCCAGCATTTT	CASSLGTTDQPQHF
TRBV2	TRBJ2-7	TRBD1	NA	TGTGCCAGCAGAGGGACAGGGGGGAGGTACGAGCAGTACTTC	CASRGTGGRYEQYF
TRBV24-1	TRBJ2-1	NA	NA	TGTGCCACCAGCGGTCCCCCCGGGAATGAGCAGTTCTTC	CATSGPPGNEQFF
TRBV4-1	TRBJ2-3	NA	few	TGCGCCAGCAGCCAAACCTTCATGGGGGGAACTAGCACAGATACGCAGTATTTT	CASSQTFMGGTSTDTQYF
TRBV5-4	TRBJ2-2	TRBD2	NA	TGTGCCAGCAGCTTGCGACTAGCGGGGGGCACCGGGGAGCTGTTTTTT	CASSLRLAGGTGELFF
TRBV5-1	TRBJ2-5	TRBD2	few	TGCGCCAGCAGCTTGGCCGGACTAGCGGGGGAAGAGACCCAGTACTTC	CASSLAGLAGEETQYF
TRBV27	TRBJ2-1	NA	NA	TGTGCCAGCAGACCTATGACGGAGATCCCTGAGCAGTTCTTC	CASRPMTEIPEQFF
TRBV7-2	TRBJ2-4	NA	many	TGTGCCAGCAGCCGACCCTACGGGAGAAACATTCAGTACTTC	CASSRPYGRNIQYF
TRBV5-1	TRBJ2-3	NA	NA	TGCGCCAGCAGCTTGGGCGACTTCGTGAGGGATACGCAGTATTTT	CASSLGDFVRDTQYF
TRBV12-3/TRBV12-4	TRBJ1-5	NA	many	TGTGCCAGCACTCGGGAAGATCAGCCCCAGCATTTT	CASTREDQPQHF
TRBV9	TRBJ1-2	NA	NA	TGTGCCAGCAGCGTAGAGGCTGGGGGAGGCTACACCTTC	CASSVEAGGGYTF
TRBV7-3	TRBJ2-3	NA	few	TGTGCCAGCAGCTTATTGAGTTCAGATACGCAGTATTTT	CASSLLSSDTQYF
TRBV7-2	TRBJ2-5	NA	NA	TGTGCCAGCAGCTTAGTGCAGGTCCGGGAGACCCAGTACTTC	CASSLVQVRETQYF
TRBV15	TRBJ1-2	NA	NA	TGTGCCACCAGCAGAGGTAAGGGCAGAATCATGAACTATGGCTACACCTTC	CATSRGKGRIMNYGYTF
TRBV29-1	TRBJ2-5	NA	few	TGCAGCGTTTCGACACGGACCCAGTACTTC	CSVSTRTQYF
TRBV4-1	TRBJ2-4	TRBD1	many	TGCGCCAGCAGCCAAGGGCCCGCAGGGGGAGACAAAAACATTCAGTACTTC	CASSQGPAGGDKNIQYF
TRBV29-1	TRBJ2-1	NA	few	TGCAGCGCCCAAGTGGGGGTGTACAATGAGCAGTTCTTC	CSAQVGVYNEQFF
TRBV20-1	TRBJ1-1	NA	NA	TGCAGTGCTAGAGATCCCCCGATGGGTAGGGAAGCTTTCTTT	CSARDPPMGREAFF
TRBV27	TRBJ1-1	NA	NA	TGTGCCAGCAGTTCCCCACAGGAGGGAACTGAAGCTTTCTTT	CASSSPQEGTEAFF
TRBV21-1	TRBJ1-6	NA	few	TGTGCCAGCAGCAAGGGACGGGAGGACTTT	CASSKGREDF
TRBV6-1	TRBJ2-7	TRBD2	few	TGTGCCAGCAGTGAAGTCGGGGGAGGGCTCGAGCAGTACTTC	CASSEVGGGLEQYF
TRBV4-1	TRBJ1-1	NA	NA	TGCGCCAGCAGCCAAGCTAGGGCTGAAGCTTTCTTT	CASSQARAEAFF
TRBV5-1	TRBJ1-1	NA	once	TGCGCCAGCAGCACAGGGAGACCGAACACTGATGCTTTCTTT	CASSTGRPNTDAFF
TRBV20-1	TRBJ1-6	TRBD1	NA	TGCAGTGCTAGATCCTACAGGGGGCTCTCCTATAATTCACCCCTCCACTTT	CSARSYRGLSYNSPLHF
TRBV7-2	TRBJ2-5	TRBD2	NA	TGTGCCAGCAAATCGGGACTAGCGGGGCAAGAGACCCAGTACTTC	CASKSGLAGQETQYF
TRBV5-1	TRBJ1-1	NA	few	TGCGCCAGCAGCCTCCTTGACGGGAACACTGAAGCTTTCTTT	CASSLLDGNTEAFF
TRBV5-6	TRBJ2-1	TRBD2	few	TGTGCCAGCAGCCCTGGGCGGGGGGCGATAACCTCCTACAATGAGCAGTTCTTC	CASSPGRGAITSYNEQFF
TRBV6-5	TRBJ2-5	TRBD2	few	TGTGCCAGCAGTTACTCCGCCGGGGCGGGGGGGGAGACCCAGTACTTC	CASSYSAGAGGETQYF
TRBV5-1	TRBJ2-5	NA	many	TGCGCCAGCAGCTTGGGACAGTCCACGGAGAAAGAGACCCAGTACTTC	CASSLGQSTEKETQYF
TRBV6-9	TRBJ2-5	TRBD1	few	TGTGCCAGCCACAAAACCCCTCCACCGGGACAGCGAGAAACCAAAGAGACCCAGTACTTC	CASHKTPPPGQRETKETQYF
TRBV24-1	TRBJ2-4	NA	NA	TGTGCCACCAGTGAGGGAGACAGAGCCAAAAACATTCAGTACTTC	CATSEGDRAKNIQYF
TRBV7-9	TRBJ1-1	NA	few	TGTGCCAGCAGCTTAGTAGGGTTGAACACTGAAGCTTTCTTT	CASSLVGLNTEAFF
TRBV27	TRBJ2-3	TRBD1	NA	TGTGCCAGCAGTCCAGGGACAGGCCCTAGCACAGATACGCAGTATTTT	CASSPGTGPSTDTQYF
TRBV20-1	TRBJ2-5	NA	NA	TGCAGTGCTGGGGTTGGCGAAGAGACCCAGTACTTC	CSAGVGEETQYF
TRBV7-9	TRBJ1-2	TRBD1	NA	TGTGCCAGCAGCACGGCCGACAGGGGGCTCCCCGATGGCTACACCTTC	CASSTADRGLPDGYTF
TRBV7-9	TRBJ1-1	NA	few	TGTGCCAGCAGCCGCCGGATTGGGGCAACTGAAGCTTTCTTT	CASSRRIGATEAFF
TRBV7-2	TRBJ2-2	NA	many	TGTGCCAGCAGCGAGGGCGTCGGAGCCGGGGAGCTGTTTTTT	CASSEGVGAGELFF
TRBV7-9	TRBJ2-7	NA	few	TGTGCCAGCAGCATAACCTACGAGCAGTACTTC	CASSITYEQYF
TRBV5-6	TRBJ2-3	NA	NA	TGTGCCAGCAGTCGCTCAGGGGGGCAGGCAACAGATACGCAGTATTTT	CASSRSGGQATDTQYF
TRBV15	TRBJ2-5	NA	few	TGTGCCACCCCGAGGACGGAGACCCAGTACTTC	CATPRTETQYF
TRBV10-3	TRBJ2-3	TRBD2	many	TGTGCCATCAGTGAAGGGCTAGCGGGGTTCTATACGCAGTATTTT	CAISEGLAGFYTQYF
TRBV6-6	TRBJ2-5	TRBD1	few	TGTGCCAGCAGCCGACCGACAGGGTACCAAGAGACCCAGTACTTC	CASSRPTGYQETQYF
TRBV6-4	TRBJ2-1	NA	few	TGTGCCAGCAGTGAGGGGGCGGGCTCCTACAATGAGCAGTTCTTC	CASSEGAGSYNEQFF
TRBV11-2	TRBJ1-1	NA	few	TGTGCCAGCAGCCTCTGGATGGGTGAAGCTTTCTTT	CASSLWMGEAFF
TRBV7-8	TRBJ2-3	TRBD2	NA	TGTGCCAGCAGCTCCCAGACTAGCGGGGGGCTGGATACGCAGTATTTT	CASSSQTSGGLDTQYF
TRBV28	TRBJ2-3	TRBD1	NA	TGTGCCAGCAGTTTCGGGGACAGGGATGGGACGCAGTATTTT	CASSFGDRDGTQYF
TRBV19	TRBJ2-4	TRBD2	few	TGTGCCAGTACCCGGCGGCTAGCGGTTGTCAAAAACATTCAGTACTTC	CASTRRLAVVKNIQYF
TRBV12-3/TRBV12-4	TRBJ1-5	NA	few	TGTGCCAGCAGGCGTAGCAATCAGCCCCAGCATTTT	CASRRSNQPQHF
TRBV27	TRBJ2-5	NA	NA	TGTGCCAGCAATAACAGGGTGGGAGAGACCCAGTACTTC	CASNNRVGETQYF
TRBV19	TRBJ2-7	NA	once	TGTGCCAGTAGTACGGGACAAAGCGAGCAGTACTTC	CASSTGQSEQYF